This TCR beta chain emerged from a study of blood T cells in healthy people across ages. Study-wide findings and caveats: Observed TCR beta diversity per million T cells went down as age went up. This fall followed a roughly linear course with age.

Primers used in a second PCR of roughly 6 to 11 cycles were a sample-barcoded 5' primer and a J-beta primer mix. One entry per CDR3 protein, called by TCRdb with MiXCR from the 5' RACE reads. Found here are 1,800,000 or so distinct CDR3 sequences, about two fifths of them singletons; the top ten hold around 23%. Points on this clonotype: Its antigen is currently unknown. As the CDR3 is not closed by the conserved phenylalanine or tryptophan, this likely results from a read error.

The germline V gene has CDR1 SNHLY and CDR2 FYNNEI. V gave up 3 bases and J gave up 2 bases, with 2 bases separating them. This CDR3 comprises 13 residues. The chain combines TRBV2 with TRBJ2-6, with D unclear. The receptor comes from a human donor in good health. Sequenced input: blood. CDR3 loop: CASSEPGANVLTL. Written as DNA, the CDR3 is TGTGCCAGCAGTGAGCCTGGGGCCAACGTCCTGACTTTA.